This T cell receptor beta chain is drawn from a study of blood T cell repertoires in COVID-19 (TCRdb year 2020). Study-wide context: The collaborator samples originated in the United States, Italy and Spain and spanned the acute and convalescent phases of COVID-19. Deeply sampled blood TCRbeta repertoires from subjects exposed to, actively infected with, or recovered from COVID-19 were included in the dataset. The prospective study material was composed of cDNA or gDNA derived from T cells, B-cell-depleted T cells, or PBMCs. Samples came from the ongoing ImmuneRACE study (first 160 participants) plus 1,254 subjects from 6 global collaborators. HLA class I and class II types, where available, came from metadata supplied by the sample provider rather than from assay-based typing. The repertoires were released in a freely available public database intended as a resource for research on the immune response to SARS-CoV-2. Nearly every sample came with metadata listing a de-identified subject ID, COVID-19 status, age in years and sex.

From the germline V gene, CDR1 is SGHDT and CDR2 is YYEEEE. Trimming removed 4 bases from V and 2 bases from J; the gene matches leave 15 bases unexplained. From its cysteine to its phenylalanine, the CDR3 spans 18 amino acids. CDR3 DNA is the only sequence kept; it has 54 bases, read in frame from the first base. Each collaborating institution followed its own protocols to collect whole blood in K2EDTA tubes. Collaborator samples were shipped for TCRbeta analysis as frozen whole blood, isolated PBMCs, or DNA extracted from either sample type. Concerning this clone itself: The antigen it recognizes is unknown. Base qualities are missing; no much larger clone stands one base away.

TCRbeta CDR3 regions were amplified from genomic DNA using the immunoSEQ Assay, a bias-controlled multiplex PCR. The authors processed their data as follows. Nucleated cell counts per sample were estimated from amplification of reference gene primers within the assay. To quantify the absolute abundance of each unique TCRbeta CDR3 rearrangement, sequence reads were collapsed and filtered. For each sample, productive Simpson clonality was calculated by taking the square root of Simpson's diversity index across productive rearrangements. Drawn from immuneACCESS, this table holds only the in-frame rearrangements with V and J called that TCRdb kept. Clones are partly lost; checked studies trace under half to an unresolved V gene and leave the rest unexplained. That table is the source of V, J and clone size, and D and trimming were worked out from the DNA. This sample holds more than 400,000 clones; 70% to 90% were observed only once. Roughly 3.2% of the sample is held by the ten biggest clonotypes.

General study outcomes and caveats: The amount of clinical and demographic metadata varied by source and participant and was provided uncurated.

The chain uses TRBV5-6 and TRBJ2-3, with 8 junctional bases fitting TRBD2. Sequenced: peripheral blood. The clonotype was recovered from a human donor in a cohort sampled during active COVID-19. The DNA sequence is as follows: TGTGCCAGCAGCAGAGCAGGCGCGGGAGGCCGCATCACAGATACGCAGTATTTT. This encodes CASSRAGAGGRITDTQYF.